This T cell receptor beta chain was documented in a study of blood T cell repertoires in COVID-19. Study overall: Sample material is recorded as cDNA or gDNA derived from T cells, B-cell-depleted T cells, or PBMCs.

As handled by the study authors: Amplification with reference gene primers provided the estimates of nucleated cell counts. Clones were sequenced by immunoSEQ multiplex PCR, and TCRdb holds only the in-frame ones, with some missing. V and J calls and clone size come straight from that table; D and trimming were deduced from the DNA. The table includes 250,000 to 350,000 clones, about 91% detected once. The TCR was taken from a woman aged 55-70 years with acute or convalescent COVID-19. Sequencing was performed on peripheral blood.

The CDR3 is CASSPRLSRDYTF. Here the CDR3 DNA reads TGTGCCAGCAGCCCCCGCTTATCCCGGGACTACACCTTC. V gene TRBV11-1 combines with J gene TRBJ1-2; D is unclear. The V gene lost 5 bases and the J gene lost 10 bases, with 17 bases spanning the gap. This CDR3 has 13 amino acids. The germline V gene encodes CDR1 SGHAT and CDR2 FQDESV (reference sequence).